A selection of T cell receptor beta chains follows, all from one sample in a study of T cell changes during pregnancy in multiple sclerosis. Measured with immunoSEQ multiplex PCR; TCRdb has only the in-frame clones, and not every one. In the table there are tens of thousands of clones, 89% of which are singletons. The material was peripheral blood, obtained after pregnancy. These TCRs come from a female donor with multiple sclerosis, enrolled in a pregnancy study. The conserved cysteine and the conserved F or W are not part of the CDR3 here.

CDR3aa	len	v_gene	j_gene
ASRLRDRAYEQY	12	TRBV28	TRBJ2-7
ASSYFFEQVEAF	12	TRBV6-5	TRBJ1-1
ASSDSPGNEQF	11	TRBV6-4	TRBJ2-1
ASSHPGLAGGPDRDTQY	17	TRBV4-1	TRBJ2-3
ASSQDGQRNTEAF	13	TRBV4-1	TRBJ1-1
ASSISGTLGEGPQH	14	TRBV19	TRBJ1-5
ASSQDIGRTGELF	13	TRBV14	TRBJ2-2
ASSFLSSNQPQH	12	TRBV27	TRBJ1-5
ASSVSGNTEAF	11	TRBV9	TRBJ1-1
ASSAWPDRGNTGELF	15	TRBV9	TRBJ2-2
ASSEDSVSSYNEQF	14	TRBV6-4	TRBJ2-1
ASSLNIPQGASGNYGYT	17	TRBV7-9	TRBJ1-2
ASSGQGAAEAF	11	TRBV19	TRBJ1-1
ASSQSSTPCNQPQH	14	TRBV23-1	TRBJ1-5
ASSLGIGGSSTDTQY	15	TRBV5-1	TRBJ2-3
ASSFSANYGYT	11	TRBV27	TRBJ1-2
ASGEGLLNTEAF	12	TRBV9	TRBJ1-1
ASSPDREAYEQY	12	TRBV18	TRBJ2-7
ASSRRTDTGELF	12	TRBV18	TRBJ2-2